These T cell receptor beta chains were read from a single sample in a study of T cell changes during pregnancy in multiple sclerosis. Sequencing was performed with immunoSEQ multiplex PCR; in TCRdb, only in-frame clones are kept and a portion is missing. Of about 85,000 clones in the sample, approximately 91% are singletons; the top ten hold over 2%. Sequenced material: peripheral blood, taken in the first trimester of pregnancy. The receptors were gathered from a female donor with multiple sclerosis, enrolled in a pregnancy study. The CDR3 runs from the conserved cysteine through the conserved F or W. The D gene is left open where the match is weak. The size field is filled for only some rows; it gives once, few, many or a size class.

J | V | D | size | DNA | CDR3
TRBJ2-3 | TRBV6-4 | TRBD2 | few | TGTGCCAGCAGTGACTCGAGCGGGGGGGCTCCAGATACGCAGTATTTT | CASSDSSGGAPDTQYF
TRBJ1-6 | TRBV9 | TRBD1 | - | TGTGCCAGCAGCGTAGCGATAGGACAGGGCGATAATTCACCCCTCCACTTT | CASSVAIGQGDNSPLHF
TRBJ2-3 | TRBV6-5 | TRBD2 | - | TGTGCCAGCAGTTACGTCCTAGCGGGGTCTGGAGATACGCAGTATTTT | CASSYVLAGSGDTQYF
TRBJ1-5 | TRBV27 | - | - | TGTGCCAGCAGTTTATCGCCCGAGGCCAATCAGCCCCAGCATTTT | CASSLSPEANQPQHF
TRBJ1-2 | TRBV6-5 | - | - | TGTGCCAGCAGTTATCAGGGAACCTATGGCTACACCTTC | CASSYQGTYGYTF
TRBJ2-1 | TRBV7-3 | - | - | TGTGCCAGCAGCTCTCAGGGGCTTAGCTCCTACAATGAGCAGTTCTTC | CASSSQGLSSYNEQFF
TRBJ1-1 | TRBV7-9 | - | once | TGTGCCAGCAGCTTAGCGCCCTTTGGACAGCCTGAGGCTTTGGCTTTCTTT | CASSLAPFGQPEALAFF
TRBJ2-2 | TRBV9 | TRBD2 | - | TGTGCCAGCAGCGTTAGCGGGAGCACCGGGGAGCTGTTTTTT | CASSVSGSTGELFF
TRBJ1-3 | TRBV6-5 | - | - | TGTGCCAGCAGTTCTTGGGAGGGTGGAAACACCATATATTTT | CASSSWEGGNTIYF
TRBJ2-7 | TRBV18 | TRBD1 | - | TGTGCCAGCTCACCCGGCAGGGGGCTACCCTACGAGCAGTACTTC | CASSPGRGLPYEQYF
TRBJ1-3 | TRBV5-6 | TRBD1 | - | TGTGCCAGCAGCCCAGACAGGGCTTCTGGAAACACCATATATTTT | CASSPDRASGNTIYF
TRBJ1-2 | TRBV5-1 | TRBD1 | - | TGCGCCAGCAGCTCCCCGGACAGGGGTCTGAACTATGGCTACACCTTC | CASSSPDRGLNYGYTF
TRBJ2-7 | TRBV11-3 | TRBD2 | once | TGTGCCAGCAGCTCCAGAGCGGGGTCGACCTACGAGCAGTACTTC | CASSSRAGSTYEQYF
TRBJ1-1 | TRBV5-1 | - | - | TGCGCCAGCAGCTTGAGGACTTTGAACACTGAAGCTTTCTTT | CASSLRTLNTEAFF
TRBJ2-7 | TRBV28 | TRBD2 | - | TGTGCCAGCAGAAACAGCGGGAACCCCTACGAGCAGTACTTC | CASRNSGNPYEQYF
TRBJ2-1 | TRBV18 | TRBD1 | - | TGTGCCAGCTCACCACTCCCTGGACAGGGGGCATGGGATGAGCAGTTCTTC | CASSPLPGQGAWDEQFF
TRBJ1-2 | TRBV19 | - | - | TGTGCCAGTAGTATAGGAAGCGAACAGGGTGGCTACACCTTC | CASSIGSEQGGYTF
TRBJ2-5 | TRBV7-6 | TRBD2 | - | TGTGCCAGCAGCCCTGGACTAGCGGGAGGTTTCCAAGAGACCCAGTACTTC | CASSPGLAGGFQETQYF
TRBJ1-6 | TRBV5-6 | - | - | TGTGCCAGCAGCTTGGCTGTGGACAGATATAATTCACCCCTCCACTTT | CASSLAVDRYNSPLHF
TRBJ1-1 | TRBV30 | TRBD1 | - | TGTGCCTGGAGTGTTGCAGGGGGCCGCGCTGAAGCTTTCTTT | CAWSVAGGRAEAFF
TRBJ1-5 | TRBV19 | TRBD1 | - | TGTGCCAGTAGTTACCTCCCGGGACAGGCCTTAACTACTTATCAGCCCCAGCATTTT | CASSYLPGQALTTYQPQHF
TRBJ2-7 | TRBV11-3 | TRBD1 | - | TGTGCCAGCAGCTCCTTCGGGACAGGGGATTTCTCCTACGAGCAGTACTTC | CASSSFGTGDFSYEQYF
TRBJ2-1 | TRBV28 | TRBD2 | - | TGTGCGTGCGGGGACTATGGTTACAATGAGCAGTTCTTC | CACGDYGYNEQFF
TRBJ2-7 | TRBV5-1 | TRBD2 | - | TGCGCCAGCAGCTTGGGACGACTAGCGGCTTACGAGCAGTACTTC | CASSLGRLAAYEQYF
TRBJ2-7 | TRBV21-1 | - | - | TGTGCCAGCAGCAACTACAGGGGGCGCAGCTCCTACGAGCAGTACTTC | CASSNYRGRSSYEQYF
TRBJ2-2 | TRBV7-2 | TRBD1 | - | TGTGCCAGCAGCCCCGGGACAGCGAACACCGGGGAGCTGTTTTTT | CASSPGTANTGELFF
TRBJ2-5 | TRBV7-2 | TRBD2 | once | TGTGCCAGCAGCCCCCACTTAGCGGGGGGCTCAGAGACCCAGTACTTC | CASSPHLAGGSETQYF
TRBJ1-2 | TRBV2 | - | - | TGTGCCAGCAGTGAAGCGCCCGGGACTGCCTATGGCTACACCTTC | CASSEAPGTAYGYTF
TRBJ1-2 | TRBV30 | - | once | TGTGCCAAGCGGATAGGTCTGGACTATGGCTACACCTTC | CAKRIGLDYGYTF
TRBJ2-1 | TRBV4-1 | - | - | TGCGCCAGCAGCCAAGTAGGGCCAGGGGTATCCTACAATGAGCAGTTCTTC | CASSQVGPGVSYNEQFF
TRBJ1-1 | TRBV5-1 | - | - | TGCGCCAGCAGCCCGGGATCGAACACTGAAGCTTTCTTT | CASSPGSNTEAFF
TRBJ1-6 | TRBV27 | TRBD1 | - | TGTGCCAGCAGCTACCGACAGGGGGGGAATTCACCCCTCCACTTT | CASSYRQGGNSPLHF
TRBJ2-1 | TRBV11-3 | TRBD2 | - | TGTGCCAGCAGCTCCGGGACTAGCGGACACAATGAGCAGTTCTTC | CASSSGTSGHNEQFF
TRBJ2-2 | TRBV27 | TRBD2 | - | TGTGCCAGCAGCCTACGACAGCGGGAGTTAAACACCGGGGAGCTGTTTTTT | CASSLRQRELNTGELFF
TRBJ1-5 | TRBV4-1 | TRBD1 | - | TGCGCCAGCAGCCAAGATCGATCGGGACAGGGGGTCAATCAGCCCCAGCATTTT | CASSQDRSGQGVNQPQHF
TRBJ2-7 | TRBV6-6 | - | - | TGTGCCAGCACTTGGGGCTCATACTACGAGCAGTACTTC | CASTWGSYYEQYF
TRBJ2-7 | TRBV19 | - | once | TGTGCCAGTAGTAGTAGCTCCTACGAGCAGTACTTC | CASSSSSYEQYF
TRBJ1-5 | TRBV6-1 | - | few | TGTGCCAGCAAGGGGGGGAGCAATCAGCCCCAGCATTTT | CASKGGSNQPQHF
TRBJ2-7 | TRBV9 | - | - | TGTGCCAGCAGCTTGGCAGGGAGGCTGCCGGACGAGCAGTACTTC | CASSLAGRLPDEQYF
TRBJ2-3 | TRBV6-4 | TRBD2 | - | TGTGCCAGCAGTGACGGGAGGGCCTCAGATACGCAGTATTTT | CASSDGRASDTQYF
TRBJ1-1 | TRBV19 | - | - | TGTGCCAGTAGTGGGAGGGTCGGGATGAACACTGAAGCTTTCTTT | CASSGRVGMNTEAFF
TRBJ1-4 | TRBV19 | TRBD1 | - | TGTGCCAGTAGAATTCAGGACAGGCATGAAAAACTGTTTTTT | CASRIQDRHEKLFF
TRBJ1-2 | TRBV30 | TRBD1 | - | TGTGCCTGGCTTACCGGGACAGGGGATGGCTACACCTTC | CAWLTGTGDGYTF
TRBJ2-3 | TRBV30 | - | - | TGTGCCTGGAGTGTAGCGGGCGGGTCGCAGTATTTT | CAWSVAGGSQYF
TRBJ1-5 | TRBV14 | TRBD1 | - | TGTGCCAGCAGCCAAGGAGAGGAGGGGGCCCAACAGCCCCAGCATTTT | CASSQGEEGAQQPQHF
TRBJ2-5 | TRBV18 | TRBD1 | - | TGTGCCAGCTCACCAGTGGACAGGACCCATTGGGCCCAGTACTTC | CASSPVDRTHWAQYF
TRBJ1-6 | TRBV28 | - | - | TGTGCCAGCAGTTCGCGCCCCGGGACAAGAACTTCACCCCTCCACTTT | CASSSRPGTRTSPLHF
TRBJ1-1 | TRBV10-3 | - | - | TGTGCCATCAGTTCCCAGGGAGGGGGTACTGAAGCTTTCTTT | CAISSQGGGTEAFF
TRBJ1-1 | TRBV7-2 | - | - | TGTGCCAGCAGCTTAGTTCAGGACACTGAAGCTTTCTTT | CASSLVQDTEAFF
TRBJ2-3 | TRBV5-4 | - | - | TGTGCCAGCAGACTGACAGGTGGAAGGCCAGATACGCAGTATTTT | CASRLTGGRPDTQYF
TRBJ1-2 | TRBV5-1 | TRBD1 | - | TGCGCCAGTGGGGACAGGGGGCGTGATAGCTATGGCTACACCTTC | CASGDRGRDSYGYTF